This T cell receptor (beta chain) was found in a study of CD8 T cells in Susac syndrome. For the study at large: Among the Susac syndrome patients who underwent sequencing, roughly six had clinically active disease, while fewer than ten of them were in remission. When blood was drawn, patients with Susac syndrome were on intravenous immunoglobulin alone, on corticosteroids, or therapy-naive. Notes on the study in general: The CD4+ T cell repertoire of patients with Susac syndrome showed no detectable clonal expansion.

An amount of RNA that ranged from roughly 0.45 to 1 ug was reverse transcribed with random hexamers. The authors amplified TCR beta CDR3 across 54 Vbeta and 13 Jbeta using immunoSEQ multiplex PCR. TCRdb used MiXCR to reprocess the immunoSEQ multiplex PCR reads, holding one entry per CDR3 protein. The data hold 200,000 to 250,000 distinct CDR3 sequences, with less than 95% observed a single time. A word on this clonotype: No antigen is known for it.

V shed 3 bases and J shed 4 bases, with 7 bases lying between them. The germline CDR1 and CDR2 sequences are LGHDT and YNNKEL (reference sequence). This CDR3 region has 12 residues. The chain carries TRBV3-1 and TRBJ2-7; perhaps TRBD2 as D (5 bases). The TCR was taken from a human donor with Susac syndrome. Sequenced input: CD4+ T cells from PBMCs. The CDR3 DNA reads TGTGCCAGCAGCCAGGCGGGTTACGAGCAGTACTTC. It codes for CASSQAGYEQYF.